This record looks at one TCR beta chain sequence and its context. Measured with immunoSEQ multiplex PCR; TCRdb has only the in-frame clones, and not every one. Of under 25,000 clones in the sample, 85% were seen once. The sample belongs to a study of somatic mutations in cytotoxic T cells in rheumatoid arthritis. The length of the CDR3 is 13 residues. Germline CDR1 and CDR2: SGHVS and FQNEAQ. V was clipped by 5 bases and J by 4 bases, with 11 bases between them. The sequenced sample was CD8+ T cells sorted from blood. The V gene is TRBV7-8, the J gene TRBJ1-2; D gene ambiguous. This clonotype was obtained from a woman between 35 and 50 years old with rheumatoid arthritis. The CDR3 DNA sequence: TGTGCCAGCAGCAGCACAGATTCCTATGGCTACACCTTC. Translated: CASSSTDSYGYTF.